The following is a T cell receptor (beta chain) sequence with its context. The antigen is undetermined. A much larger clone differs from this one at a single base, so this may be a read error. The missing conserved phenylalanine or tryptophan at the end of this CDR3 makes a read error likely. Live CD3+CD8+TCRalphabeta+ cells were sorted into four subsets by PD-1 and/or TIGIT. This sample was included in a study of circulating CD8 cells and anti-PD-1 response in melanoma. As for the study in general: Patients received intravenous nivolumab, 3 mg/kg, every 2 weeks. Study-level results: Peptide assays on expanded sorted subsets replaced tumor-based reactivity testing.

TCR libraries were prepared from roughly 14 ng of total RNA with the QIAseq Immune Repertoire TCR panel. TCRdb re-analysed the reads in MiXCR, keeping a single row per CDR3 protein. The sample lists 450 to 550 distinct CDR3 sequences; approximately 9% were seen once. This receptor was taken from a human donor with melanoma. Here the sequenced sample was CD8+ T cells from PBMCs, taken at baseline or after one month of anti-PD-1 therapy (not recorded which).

The CDR3 coding sequence is TGTGCCAGTAGTATCCGGGCCCGGGATCCGAATGAGCAGTTCCTC. It is translated as CASSIRARDPNEQFL. This rearrangement joins TRBV19 to TRBJ2-1; D might be TRBD2 (5 bases). In germline, CDR1 is LNHDA, CDR2 SQIVND (reference sequence). With 3 bases removed from V and 7 bases from J, the gap between germline ends came to 16 bases. The CDR3 is 15 amino acids.